The clone carrying this T cell receptor beta chain was recorded many times. TCR beta CDR3 region amplification was performed from RNA transcripts. A set of HTBI primers served as the primers for a first-round RT-PCR of the TCR CDR3. TCRdb processed the multiplex PCR reads anew with MiXCR; each CDR3 protein has one entry. The sample contains approximately 600,000 distinct CDR3 sequences, approximately 15% of which appear only once. Germline V gives CDR1 SNHLY, CDR2 FYNNEI. The V gene lost 5 bases and the J gene lost 4 bases, with 11 bases spanning the gap. The CDR3 is made up of 13 amino acids. The data stem from a study of T cells in Graves' hyperthyroidism and ophthalmopathy.

The sample comprised blood. The V gene is TRBV2, the J gene TRBJ2-5, with D possibly being TRBD1 or TRBD2 (5 bases each). This sequence was found in a woman in her twenties or thirties with Graves' hyperthyroidism that later progressed to Graves' ophthalmopathy. CDR3 loop: CASSWDPRETQYF. The DNA of the CDR3 is TGTGCCAGCAGTTGGGACCCCCGAGAGACCCAGTACTTC.